The following is a TCR beta chain sequence with its context. The data derive from a study of cytomegalovirus exposure and HLA in healthy donors. The CDR3 spans 15 residues. Primers included in the PCR were 60 Vbeta and 13 Jbeta primers. Here immunoSEQ multiplex PCR was the method, and the copy in TCRdb shows in-frame clones only, minus some. The table includes some 110,000 clones, approximately 70% detected once. This chain joins TRBV21-1 and TRBJ1-1; whether TRBD1, the table's D call, matches the DNA was not checked. TRBV21-1 is assigned pseudogene status. This clonotype was sampled from a man aged 25 to 40 in good health and CMV-seropositive. Sample: PBMCs. CDR3 amino acids: CASSKLQGPNTEAFF. In nucleotides, the CDR3 is TGTGCCAGCAGCAAATTACAGGGACCTAACACTGAAGCTTTCTTT.